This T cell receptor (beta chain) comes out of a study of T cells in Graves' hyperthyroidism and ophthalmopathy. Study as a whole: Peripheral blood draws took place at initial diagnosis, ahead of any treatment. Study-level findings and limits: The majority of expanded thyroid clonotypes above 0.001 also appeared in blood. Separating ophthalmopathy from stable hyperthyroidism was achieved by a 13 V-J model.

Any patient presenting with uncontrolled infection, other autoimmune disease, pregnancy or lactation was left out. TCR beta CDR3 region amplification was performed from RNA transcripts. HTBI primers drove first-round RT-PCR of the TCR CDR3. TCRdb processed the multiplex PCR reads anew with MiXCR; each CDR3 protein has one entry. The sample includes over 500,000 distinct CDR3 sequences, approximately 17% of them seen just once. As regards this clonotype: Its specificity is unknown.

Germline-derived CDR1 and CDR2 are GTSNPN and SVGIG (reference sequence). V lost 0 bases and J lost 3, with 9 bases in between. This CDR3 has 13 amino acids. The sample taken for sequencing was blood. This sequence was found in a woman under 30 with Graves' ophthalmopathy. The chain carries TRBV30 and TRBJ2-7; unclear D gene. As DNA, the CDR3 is TGTGCCTGGAGTGTACTCCTACTCTACGAGCAGTACTTC. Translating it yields CAWSVLLLYEQYF.